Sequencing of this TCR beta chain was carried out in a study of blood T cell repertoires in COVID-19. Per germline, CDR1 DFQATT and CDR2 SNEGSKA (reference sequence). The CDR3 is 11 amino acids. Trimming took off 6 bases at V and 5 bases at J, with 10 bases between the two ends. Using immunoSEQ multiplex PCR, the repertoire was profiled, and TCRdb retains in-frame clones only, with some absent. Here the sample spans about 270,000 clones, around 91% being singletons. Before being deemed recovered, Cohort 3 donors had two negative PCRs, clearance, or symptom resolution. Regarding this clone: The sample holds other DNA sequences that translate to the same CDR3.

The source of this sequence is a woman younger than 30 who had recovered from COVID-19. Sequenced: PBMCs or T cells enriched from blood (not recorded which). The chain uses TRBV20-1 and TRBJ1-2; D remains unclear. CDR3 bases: TGCAGTGCCCGCGCCCTGTATGGCTACACCTTC. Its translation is CSARALYGYTF.